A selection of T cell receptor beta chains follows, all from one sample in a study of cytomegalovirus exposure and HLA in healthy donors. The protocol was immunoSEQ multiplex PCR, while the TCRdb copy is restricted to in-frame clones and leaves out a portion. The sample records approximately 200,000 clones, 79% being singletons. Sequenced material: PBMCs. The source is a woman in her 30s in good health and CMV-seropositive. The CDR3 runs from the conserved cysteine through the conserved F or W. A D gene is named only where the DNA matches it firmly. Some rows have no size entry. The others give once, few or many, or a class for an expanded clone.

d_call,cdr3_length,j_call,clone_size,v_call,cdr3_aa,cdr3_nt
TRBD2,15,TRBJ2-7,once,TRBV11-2,CASSLLAGTSYEQYF,TGTGCCAGCAGCTTACTAGCGGGCACCTCCTACGAGCAGTACTTC
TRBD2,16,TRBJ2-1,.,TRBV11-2,CASSFGTSGTYNEQFF,TGTGCCAGCAGCTTCGGGACTAGCGGGACCTACAATGAGCAGTTCTTC
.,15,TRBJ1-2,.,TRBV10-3,CAISDGQGPNYGYTF,TGTGCCATCAGTGACGGGCAGGGGCCTAACTATGGCTACACCTTC
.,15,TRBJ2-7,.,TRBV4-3,CASSQSTGSLYEQYF,TGCGCCAGCAGCCAATCAACAGGGTCCCTCTACGAGCAGTACTTC
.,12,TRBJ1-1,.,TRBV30,CACQGGNTEAFF,TGTGCCTGTCAGGGTGGGAACACTGAAGCTTTCTTT
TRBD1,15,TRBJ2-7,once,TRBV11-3,CASSLDLTGLDEQYF,TGTGCCAGCAGCTTAGATCTGACAGGGCTCGACGAGCAGTACTTC
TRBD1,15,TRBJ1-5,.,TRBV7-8,CASSPDRLLMQPQHF,TGTGCCAGCAGCCCGGACAGGTTGCTTATGCAGCCCCAGCATTTT
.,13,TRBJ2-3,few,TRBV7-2,CASSFLATDTQYF,TGTGCCAGCAGCTTCCTGGCCACAGATACGCAGTATTTT
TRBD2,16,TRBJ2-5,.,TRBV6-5,CASSYKSGSGSETQYF,TGTGCCAGCAGTTATAAGAGCGGGAGCGGGAGTGAGACCCAGTACTTC
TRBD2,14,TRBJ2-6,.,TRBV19,CASSAGAGANVLTF,TGTGCCTCCTCGGCGGGGGCTGGGGCCAACGTCCTGACTTTC
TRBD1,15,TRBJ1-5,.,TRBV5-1,CASSLGQGINQPQHF,TGCGCCAGCAGCTTGGGACAGGGAATCAATCAGCCCCAGCATTTT
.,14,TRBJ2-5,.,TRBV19,CASSFQGMGETQYF,TGTGCCAGTAGTTTCCAGGGGATGGGAGAGACCCAGTACTTC
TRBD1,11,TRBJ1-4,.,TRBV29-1,CSVYDRGKLFF,TGCAGCGTTTATGACAGGGGAAAACTGTTTTTT
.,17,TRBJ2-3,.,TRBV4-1,CASSHPSHGGFADTQYF,TGCGCCAGCAGCCACCCCTCGCATGGGGGCTTCGCAGATACGCAGTATTTT
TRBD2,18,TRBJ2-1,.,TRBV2,CASSEGALLAGATHEQFF,TGTGCCAGCAGTGAAGGGGCTCTACTAGCGGGAGCAACCCATGAGCAGTTCTTC
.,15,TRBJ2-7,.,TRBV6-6,CASSYGGTAYYEQYF,TGTGCCAGCAGTTATGGAGGGACAGCCTACTACGAGCAGTACTTC
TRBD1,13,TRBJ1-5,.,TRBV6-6,CASSPGQGAAQHF,TGTGCCAGCAGTCCGGGACAGGGGGCAGCCCAGCATTTT
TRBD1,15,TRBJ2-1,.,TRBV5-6,CASSLSGTGDNEQFF,TGTGCCAGCAGTTTATCCGGGACAGGGGACAATGAGCAGTTCTTC
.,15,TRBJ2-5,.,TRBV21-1,CARLNSGDIVETQYF,TGTGCCAGGCTGAATAGCGGGGACATCGTCGAGACCCAGTACTTC
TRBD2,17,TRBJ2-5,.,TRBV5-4,CASSPGAPTSGRETQYF,TGTGCCAGCAGTCCTGGGGCCCCGACTAGCGGGAGAGAGACCCAGTACTTC
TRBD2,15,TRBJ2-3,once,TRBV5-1,CAPTEGRGSTDTQYF,TGCGCCCCAACGGAGGGGCGGGGGAGCACAGATACGCAGTATTTT
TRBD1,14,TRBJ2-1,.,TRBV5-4,CASSQDRAYNEQFF,TGTGCCAGCAGCCAGGACAGGGCATACAATGAGCAGTTCTTC
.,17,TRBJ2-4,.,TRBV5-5,CASSLGPGLLDKNIQYF,TGTGCCAGCAGCTTGGGGCCCGGACTTCTTGACAAAAACATTCAGTACTTC
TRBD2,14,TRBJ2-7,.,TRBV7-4,CASSLAGGIYEQYF,TGTGCCAGCAGCTTAGCGGGGGGGATTTACGAGCAGTACTTC
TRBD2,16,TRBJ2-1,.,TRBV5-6,CASSLARASGYNEQFF,TGTGCCAGCAGCTTGGCAAGGGCTAGCGGATACAATGAGCAGTTCTTC
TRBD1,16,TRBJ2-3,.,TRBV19,CASSPGTGWVTDTQYF,TGTGCCAGTAGTCCTGGGACAGGATGGGTCACAGATACGCAGTATTTT
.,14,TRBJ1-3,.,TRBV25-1,CASSDRTSGNTIYF,TGTGCCAGCAGCGACAGGACCTCTGGAAACACCATATATTTT
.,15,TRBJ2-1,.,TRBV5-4,CASARGDRGYNEQFF,TGTGCCAGCGCGAGGGGGGACAGAGGATACAATGAGCAGTTCTTC
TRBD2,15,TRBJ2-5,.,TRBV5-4,CASSLGGQMLETQYF,TGTGCCAGCAGCCTGGGAGGGCAGATGCTAGAGACCCAGTACTTC
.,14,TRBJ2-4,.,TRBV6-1,CASSVGRGGNIQYF,TGTGCCAGCAGTGTCGGCCGAGGGGGTAACATTCAGTACTTC
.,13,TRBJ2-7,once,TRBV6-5,CASSQRQDYEQYF,TGTGCCAGCAGTCAAAGACAGGACTACGAGCAGTACTTC
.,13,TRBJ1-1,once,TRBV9,CATSQGLNTEAFF,TGTGCCACATCACAGGGACTGAACACTGAAGCTTTCTTT
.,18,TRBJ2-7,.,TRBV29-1,CSVGTSGFGVGLTHEQYF,TGCAGCGTTGGGACTTCCGGGTTCGGTGTCGGCCTCACGCACGAGCAGTACTTC
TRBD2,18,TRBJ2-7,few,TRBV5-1,CASSLSTATSGRGYEQYF,TGCGCCAGCAGCTTGTCCACTGCGACTAGCGGGAGGGGATACGAGCAGTACTTC
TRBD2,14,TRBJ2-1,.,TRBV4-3,CASSHEGLAGEQFF,TGCGCCAGCAGCCATGAGGGACTAGCGGGGGAGCAGTTCTTC
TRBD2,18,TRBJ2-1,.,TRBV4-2,CASSQIGTSGSLGNEQFF,TGTGCCAGCAGCCAAATCGGGACTAGCGGGAGTCTTGGAAATGAGCAGTTCTTC
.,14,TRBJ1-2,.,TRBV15,CATSRSGRDYGYTF,TGTGCCACCAGCAGAAGCGGGCGCGACTATGGCTACACCTTC
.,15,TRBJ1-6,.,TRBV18,CASSPGHIYNSPLHF,TGTGCCAGCTCACCGGGACACATTTATAATTCACCCCTCCACTTT
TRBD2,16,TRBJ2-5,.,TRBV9,CASSVAAASGQETQYF,TGTGCCAGCAGCGTAGCGGCGGCTAGCGGACAAGAGACCCAGTACTTC
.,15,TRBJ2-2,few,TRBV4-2,CASSQGGQNTGELFF,TGTGCCAGCAGCCAAGGGGGACAGAACACCGGGGAGCTGTTTTTT
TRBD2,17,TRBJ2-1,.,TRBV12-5,CASGLVVGREPDNEQFF,TGTGCTAGTGGTTTGGTAGTCGGGCGGGAGCCAGACAATGAGCAGTTCTTC
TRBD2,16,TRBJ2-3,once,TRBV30,CAWSWGLAGAEDTQYF,TGTGCCTGGAGTTGGGGACTAGCGGGAGCGGAAGATACGCAGTATTTT
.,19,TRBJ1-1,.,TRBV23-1,CASSQSNRGKRRIYTEAFF,TGCGCCAGCAGTCAATCGAACCGCGGGAAGCGGAGAATTTACACTGAAGCTTTCTTT
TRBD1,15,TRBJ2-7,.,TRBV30,CAWSVRRQGLCEQYF,TGTGCCTGGAGTGTACGGAGACAGGGTTTGTGTGAGCAGTACTTC
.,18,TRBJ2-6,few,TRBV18,CASSYNGAVSSGANVLTF,TGTGCCAGCTCGTATAATGGGGCAGTTTCATCTGGGGCCAACGTCCTGACTTTC
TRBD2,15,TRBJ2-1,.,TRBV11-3,CASSLAGTSDTEQFF,TGTGCCAGCAGCTTAGCGGGGACTAGTGACACTGAGCAGTTCTTC